This entry lists 24 T cell receptor beta chains sequenced from one sample in a study of shared T cell receptors in the human thymus. The table came from immunoSEQ multiplex PCR; TCRdb's copy has only in-frame clones and leaves some out. Among roughly 550,000 clones, around three quarters were seen once, and the ten largest hold about 0.014%. The sample also formed part of further work on human thymus T cells.

The source material was thymocytes. Receptor source: a boy under three years old with a congenital heart defect.

This clone appeared a few times. The chain couples TRBV7-2 to TRBJ2-2; TRBD2 matches at 8 bases. Germline CDR1 is SGHTA and CDR2 is FQGNSA. The CDR3 runs 16 residues. J lost 6 bases, V lost 5 bases, and 11 bases had no gene match. Here the CDR3 DNA reads TGTGCCAGCAGCCCGGTAGCGGGAATATCGTCCGGGGAGCTGTTTTTT. Translation: CASSPVAGISSGELFF.

The chain joins TRBV14 to TRBJ2-7, with TRBD1 matching 9 bases. The CDR3 runs to 16 residues. J gave up 4 bases and V 3 bases, and 10 bases lay outside the gene matches. Germline V CDR1 and CDR2: SGHDN, FVKESK. The CDR3 protein is CASSHLTGTGLYEQYF. Written as DNA, the CDR3 is TGTGCCAGCAGCCACCTAACCGGGACAGGGTTGTACGAGCAGTACTTC.

This clone has just one count. The chain recombines TRBV28 with TRBJ1-5, with D perhaps matching TRBD1 (5 bases). Trimming stripped 3 bases from V and 6 bases from J, with 15 bases between. Germline V gene lookup returns CDR1 MDHEN and CDR2 SYDVKM. The CDR3 consists of 15 residues. The CDR3 region is CASSLIGGKAQPQHF. In DNA form, the CDR3 reads TGTGCCAGCAGTTTGATCGGGGGAAAGGCTCAGCCCCAGCATTTT.

The chain recombines TRBV2 with TRBJ2-7; tentative D call: TRBD2 (6 bases). The V end lost 3 bases, the J end lost 2 bases, and 8 bases lay between the germline ends. The CDR3 length is 13 residues. Germline loops: CDR1 SNHLY, CDR2 FYNNEI. CDR3 sequence (DNA): TGTGCCAGCAGTGAGGGACTGACCTACGAGCAGTACTTC. It translates to CASSEGLTYEQYF.

The J gene is TRBJ2-7, the V gene TRBV28, with D possibly TRBD1 on 5 matching bases. CDR3 length equals 14 residues. The germline V and J ends were trimmed by 6 bases and 3 bases, with 15 bases remaining between them. Germline V lookup: CDR1 MDHEN, CDR2 SYDVKM. The CDR3 sequence is CASSQLGANYEQYF. The CDR3 DNA sequence: TGTGCCAGCAGCCAGCTAGGGGCCAACTACGAGCAGTACTTC.

V is TRBV20-1 and J is TRBJ2-7; D remains ambiguous. With 5 bases removed from V and 2 bases from J, the gap between germline ends came to 7 bases. There are 11 residues in the CDR3. Germline V lookup: CDR1 DFQATT, CDR2 SNEGSKA (reference sequence). For the CDR3, the DNA is TGCAGTGCTGCAGATCCCTACGAGCAGTACTTC. Its translation is CSAADPYEQYF.

CDR3 in DNA: TGCGCCAGCAGCCAAGAGGGACAGGGGAGGCCTAGCGGGAGCACAGATACGCAGTATTTT. It yields the protein CASSQEGQGRPSGSTDTQYF. V usage is TRBV4-3 and J usage is TRBJ2-3; TRBD1 matches 10 bases. Germline values: CDR1 LGHNA, CDR2 YSLEER. The CDR3 has 20 amino acids. Trimming cost V 0 bases and J 0 bases; bases outside gene matches: 12.

This rearrangement joins TRBV20-1 to TRBJ2-2; no clear D gene. The CDR3 is 11 residues long. V lost 5 bases, J lost 8 bases, and 9 bases lay in between. Germline loops: CDR1 DFQATT, CDR2 SNEGSKA (reference sequence). The CDR3 loop reads CSAYRAGELFF. The DNA for the CDR3 is TGCAGTGCTTATCGTGCGGGGGAGCTGTTTTTT.

The V and J genes are TRBV12-5 and TRBJ2-1; TRBD1 matches at 8 bases. V was clipped by 7 bases and J by 10 bases; unmatched bases: 18. The CDR3 sequence is 16 residues long. Germline V gene lookup returns CDR1 LGHNT and CDR2 FRNRAP. CDR3 region: CASALPQGATLKEQFF. The DNA of the CDR3 is TGTGCTAGTGCCCTCCCCCAGGGGGCAACGCTAAAGGAGCAGTTCTTC.

The gene calls are TRBV29-1 and TRBJ2-7; 10 bases align to TRBD1. Germline-derived CDR1 and CDR2 are SQVTM and ANQGSEA. This CDR3 comprises 12 residues. J lost 3 bases, V lost 7 bases, and 3 bases had no gene match. The CDR3: CSARDRGYEQYF. The CDR3 DNA is TGCAGCGCTCGGGACAGGGGCTACGAGCAGTACTTC.

CDR3 coding DNA: TGTGCCAGCAGCTTAGAGCACAGGCGGTTGGGCAATGAGCAGTTCTTC. Amino acid sequence: CASSLEHRRLGNEQFF. The chain combines TRBV7-6 with TRBJ2-1; maybe TRBD1 (5 bases). V was shortened by 1 base and J by 6 bases, with 16 bases between the two germline ends. Germline V CDR1 and CDR2: SGHVS, FNYEAQ. The CDR3 consists of 16 residues.

The V call is TRBV15, the J call TRBJ2-3; 10 bases are shared with TRBD2. Per the germline V gene, CDR1 is LNHNV and CDR2 is YYDKDF (reference sequence). This CDR3 region has 19 residues. V was clipped by 0 bases and J by 1 base; unmatched bases: 10. The CDR3 region has the DNA TGTGCCACCAGCAGAGAGGAGAGCGGGAGGGCCGAGGGCACAGATACGCAGTATTTT. This codes for CATSREESGRAEGTDTQYF.

V usage is TRBV7-6 and J usage is TRBJ2-7; 8 bases line up with TRBD1. Germline V gene lookup returns CDR1 SGHVS and CDR2 FNYEAQ. Losses at the gene ends were 0 bases for V and 1 base for J; bases not matched to a gene: 5. The length of the CDR3 is 16 residues. CDR3 residues: CASSLAPGGRSYEQYF. CDR3 nucleotides: TGTGCCAGCAGCTTAGCCCCAGGGGGCCGATCCTACGAGCAGTACTTC. Together with reference TRBV7-6 and TRBJ2-7, the CDR3 gives the full variable domain: GAGVSQSPRYKVTKRGQDVALRCDPISGHVSLYWYRQALGQGPEFLTYFNYEAQQDKSGLPNDRFSAERPEGSISTLTIQRTEQRDSAMYRCASSLAPGGRSYEQYFGPGTRLTVT.

The chain combines TRBV4-3 with TRBJ2-2; 7 nucleotides line up with TRBD1. The CDR3 extends over 17 amino acids. Germline CDR1 is LGHNA and CDR2 is YSLEER. V dropped 0 bases and J dropped 4; count of bases not matched to a gene: 8. The CDR3 reads CASSQDFSTGTTGELFF. The CDR3 coding sequence is TGCGCCAGCAGCCAAGATTTCTCGACAGGGACCACCGGGGAGCTGTTTTTT.

V gene TRBV4-3 combines with J gene TRBJ2-7, with 12 bases matching TRBD1. The V segment lost 0 bases and the J segment 6 bases; nucleotides outside the gene matches: 12. The CDR3 totals 18 residues. In germline, CDR1 is LGHNA, CDR2 YSLEER. The CDR3: CASSQELRRDRGLSEQYF. CDR3 sequence (DNA): TGCGCCAGCAGCCAAGAACTCCGCCGGGACAGGGGGCTAAGCGAGCAGTACTTC.

This clone appeared a single time. The J gene is TRBJ2-5, the V gene TRBV4-2, with D possibly matching TRBD2 (6 bases). The CDR3 loop spans 18 amino acids. V shed 2 bases and J shed 5 bases, with 24 bases lying between them. Per germline, CDR1 LGHNA and CDR2 YNFKEQ. CDR3 bases: TGTGCCAGCAGCCAACAAGATGTTCTCGCGGGAACGTTGGAGACCCAGTACTTC. Translating gives CASSQQDVLAGTLETQYF.

This clone occurred a few times. The chain joins TRBV15 to TRBJ2-2; 7 positions agree with TRBD1. In germline, CDR1 is LNHNV, CDR2 YYDKDF (reference sequence). The CDR3 is made up of 17 amino acids. Trimming took 2 bases from V and 4 from J; bases not matched to a gene: 10. The chain's CDR3 is CATSRYWTGSGTGELFF. In DNA, the CDR3 is TGTGCCACCAGCAGATATTGGACAGGTTCGGGCACCGGGGAGCTGTTTTTT.

The rearrangement uses TRBV12-5 and TRBJ2-5; 11 nucleotides agree with TRBD1. The junction had 11 bases not matched to a gene; V was cut back by 2 bases and J by 3 bases. Germline-derived CDR1 and CDR2 are LGHNT and FRNRAP. CDR3 length: 18 residues. CDR3: CASGLNTGVGQGEETQYF. In DNA, the CDR3 is TGTGCTAGTGGTTTGAACACCGGCGTGGGACAGGGGGAAGAGACCCAGTACTTC. Variable domain in full (rest from reference TRBV12-5 and TRBJ2-5): DARVTQTPRHKVTEMGQEVTMRCQPILGHNTVFWYRQTMMQGLELLAYFRNRAPLDDSGMPKDRFSAEMPDATLATLKIQPSEPRDSAVYFCASGLNTGVGQGEETQYFGPGTRLLVL.

V and J are TRBV14 and TRBJ1-2; tentatively, D is TRBD1 (6 bases). Trimming shortened V by 4 bases and J by 6 bases, and 27 bases separated the two germline ends. The CDR3 has 18 amino acids. Germline V lookup: CDR1 SGHDN, CDR2 FVKESK. The CDR3 reads CASSPLEDSSPLKDGYTF. In DNA, the CDR3 is TGTGCCAGCAGCCCGCTGGAGGACAGCTCCCCGCTGAAGGATGGCTACACCTTC.

The chain couples TRBV6-1 to TRBJ2-1; 16 bases map to TRBD2. CDR3 size: 21 residues. V dropped 1 base and J dropped 2; count of bases not matched to a gene: 11. Germline assignment: CDR1 MNHNS and CDR2 SASEGT. The CDR3: CASSEELRGLAGGFPYNEQFF. The CDR3 nucleotides read TGTGCCAGCAGTGAAGAACTTAGGGGACTAGCGGGAGGGTTTCCCTACAATGAGCAGTTCTTC.

The rearrangement joins TRBV28 to TRBJ2-3; 8 bases align to TRBD2. Germline V gene data show CDR1 as MDHEN and CDR2 as SYDVKM. V lost 2 bases to trimming and J lost 0 bases; unmatched junction nucleotides: 7. The CDR3 loop spans 17 amino acids. CDR3 in DNA: TGTGCCAGCAGTTTAGTGTACCGGGAGGGTAGCACAGATACGCAGTATTTT. Translated: CASSLVYREGSTDTQYF.

The chain recombines TRBV5-1 with TRBJ2-7; a possible D gene is TRBD1 (6 bases). Germline V gene lookup returns CDR1 SGHRS and CDR2 YFSETQ. The CDR3 consists of 12 residues. The V end was cut by 4 bases, the J end by 6 bases, with 11 bases between. The DNA for the CDR3 is TGCGCCAGCAGCGCAGGGGACCCCGAGCAGTACTTC. Protein sequence: CASSAGDPEQYF.

On this clone itself: Relative to the germline gene, one junction end is altered; a read error may explain this. DNA of the CDR3: TGCGCCAGCACCCAAAGGGTACAGGGGGAAAGAGATACGCAGTATTTT. It encodes CASTQRVQGERDTQYF. The chain couples TRBV4-1 to TRBJ2-3, with 8 bases lining up with TRBD1. Germline CDR1 reads MGHRA; CDR2 reads YSYEKL. The CDR3 spans 16 residues.

The genes are TRBV9 and TRBJ2-6, with 10 positions matching TRBD1. The CDR3 contains 24 residues. The V gene end was trimmed by 5 bases and the J gene end by 0 bases; junction bases not matched to a gene: 26. Germline values: CDR1 SGDLS, CDR2 YYNGEE. The DNA of the CDR3 is TGTGCCAGCAGGTACAGCCCAGGGACAGGGGAAAGGAGGCGCTCTAACTCTGGGGCCAACGTCCTGACTTTC. Translated, it gives CASRYSPGTGERRRSNSGANVLTF.